The 7 T cell receptor beta chains reported below all come from one sample, sequenced in a study of shared clonotypes between healthy human individuals. Repertoires were generated with immunoSEQ multiplex PCR, while TCRdb's copy carries only in-frame clones and drops some. Seen here are roughly 500,000 clones, around 79% observed once, and the top ten hold around 13%. Sequenced input: PBMCs. These TCRs come from a woman between 40 and 55 years old in good health. Some clones in this sample may be carry-over from other donors' samples.

The rearrangement uses TRBV4-2 and TRBJ1-4; maybe TRBD1 (5 bases). The CDR3 has 15 residues. Trimming took 3 bases from V and 5 from J, leaving 13 bases between them. Germline V gene lookup returns CDR1 LGHNA and CDR2 YNFKEQ. The CDR3 nucleotides are TGTGCCAGCAGCCATGCAGGGAGGGACAATGAAAAACTGTTTTTT. Translated, it gives CASSHAGRDNEKLFF.

The J gene is TRBJ1-4, the V gene TRBV9; D gene uncertain. Looked up from germline, CDR1 is SGDLS and CDR2 is YYNGEE. The CDR3 is 15 amino acids. Trimming took 0 bases from V and 7 from J, leaving 13 bases between them. For the CDR3, the DNA is TGTGCCAGCAGCGTAGTCGGCCATGTGGGTGAAAAACTGTTTTTT. This sequence encodes CASSVVGHVGEKLFF.

The gene calls are TRBV10-1 and TRBJ2-7; D is undetermined. V was shortened by 8 bases and J by 5 bases, with 4 bases between the two germline ends. Per the germline V gene, CDR1 is WNHNN and CDR2 is SYGVQD (reference sequence). This CDR3 is built from 9 residues. The DNA for the CDR3 is TGCGCCAGCGGGGACGAGCAGTACTTC. Translating it yields CASGDEQYF.

The chain carries TRBV28 and TRBJ1-5, with D hard to call. Germline CDR1 and CDR2: MDHEN and SYDVKM. The CDR3 sequence is 16 residues long. V was cut by 5 bases and J by 3 bases, with 17 bases left in between. This chain's CDR3 is CASSPVGQTFNQPQHF. The CDR3 region has the DNA TGTGCCAGCAGTCCAGTGGGTCAGACCTTCAATCAGCCCCAGCATTTT.

This clone appeared a few times. V gene TRBV7-9 combines with J gene TRBJ2-7, with a tentative D call TRBD1 (5 bases). The CDR3 consists of 13 residues. The V end lost 8 bases, the J end lost 5 bases, and 16 bases lay between the germline ends. The germline CDR1 and CDR2 sequences are SEHNR and FQNEAQ (reference sequence). The CDR3 coding sequence is TGTGCCAGCCGTCAGGGTCTGCTCGACGAGCAGTACTTC. This gives the protein CASRQGLLDEQYF.

The chain links TRBV5-4 to TRBJ2-5; 9 bases agree with TRBD2. In germline, CDR1 is SGHNT, CDR2 YYREEE (reference sequence). This CDR3 has 16 residues. With 2 bases clipped from V and 5 bases from J, the junction kept 10 bases outside the gene matches. The CDR3: CASSFRTSAGIETQYF. As DNA, the CDR3 is TGTGCCAGCAGCTTCCGGACTAGCGCTGGGATTGAGACCCAGTACTTC. The full variable domain, rest sourced from reference TRBV5-4 and TRBJ2-5, is ETGVTQSPTHLIKTRGQQVTLRCSSQSGHNTVSWYQQALGQGPQFIFQYYREEENGRGNFPPRFSGLQFPNYSSELNVNALELDDSALYLCASSFRTSAGIETQYFGPGTRLLVL.

This clone showed up just a few times. The genes are TRBV7-2 and TRBJ2-7; 10 nucleotides line up with TRBD2. Germline V lookup: CDR1 SGHTA, CDR2 FQGNSA. The CDR3 covers 18 residues. The V segment lost 2 bases and the J segment 1 base; nucleotides outside the gene matches: 11. CDR3 bases: TGTGCCAGCAGCTTAAAGTCTAGCGGGAGTACCAGGTCCTACGAGCAGTACTTC. Its protein is CASSLKSSGSTRSYEQYF.